These 29 T cell receptor beta chains were all obtained from the same sample, sequenced in a study of CD8+CD57+ T cells in acquired aplastic anemia. It was patients with CD8+CD57+ cell expansion by flow cytometry who were chosen for sequencing. Both TCR beta VDJ combination and CDR3 sequence profiling were carried out. Genomic DNA was the template for this profiling. One entry per CDR3 protein, called by TCRdb with MiXCR from the reads. The repertoire includes some 200,000 distinct CDR3 sequences, over 55% of them detected once, and around 58% sits in the top ten. The sample taken for sequencing was sorted CD4+, CD8+, or CD8+CD57+ T cells (not recorded which) from PBMCs. Receptors originate from a human donor with aplastic anemia.

This chain links TRBV10-3 with TRBJ2-7; 11 bases fit TRBD2. J lost 7 bases, V lost 0 bases, and 2 bases had no gene match. Germline V gene lookup returns CDR1 ENHRY and CDR2 SYGVKD. This CDR3 region has 14 residues. The CDR3 DNA follows: TGTGCCATCAGTGAGTCGGGACTAGCGGAAGAGCAGTACTTC. Translation: CAISESGLAEEQYF.

This clonotype was picked up many times. The V call is TRBV7-9, the J call TRBJ2-7; 8 bases are a match to TRBD2. Looked up from germline, CDR1 is SEHNR and CDR2 is FQNEAQ (reference sequence). V trimming: 5 bases; J trimming: 7 bases; junction bases outside the gene matches: 10. CDR3 length: 14 residues. CDR3 nucleotide sequence: TGTGCCAGCAGCAACGCGGGGGGAGCTTTGGAGCAGTACTTC. This gives the protein CASSNAGGALEQYF.

V gene TRBV7-3 combines with J gene TRBJ2-1, with D possibly matching TRBD2 (5 bases). Germline V gene lookup returns CDR1 SGHTA and CDR2 FQGTGA. The CDR3 runs 13 residues. Trimming shortened V by 2 bases and J by 10 bases, and 12 bases separated the two germline ends. In DNA, the CDR3 is TGTGCCAGCAGCTTATACGGGATGAAGGAGCAGTTCTTC. Its translation: CASSLYGMKEQFF.

This chain uses TRBV13 with TRBJ2-3; D not certain. V was trimmed by 7 bases and J by 4 bases, leaving 9 bases between them. Germline V gene lookup returns CDR1 PRHDT and CDR2 FYEKMQ (reference sequence). The CDR3 runs 12 residues. This CDR3 is CASTLVADTQYF. CDR3 DNA: TGTGCCAGCACCCTAGTAGCAGATACGCAGTATTTT.

This clonotype was seen more than once but under ten times. The chain employs TRBV20-1 and TRBJ1-1; no clear D. This CDR3 spans 13 amino acids. Trimming took off 4 bases at V and 2 bases at J, with 11 bases between the two ends. Germline V gene lookup returns CDR1 DFQATT and CDR2 SNEGSKA (reference sequence). Here the CDR3 DNA reads TGCAGTGCTACGGTCCAGGCTAACACTGAAGCTTTCTTT. Its protein is CSATVQANTEAFF.

The chain has TRBV24-1 and TRBJ2-3, with 9 bases matching TRBD2. The germline V gene has CDR1 KGHDR and CDR2 SFDVKD. The CDR3 has 17 residues. J gave up 0 bases and V 4 bases, and 7 bases lay outside the gene matches. CDR3 sequence reads: CATSDQRLAASTDTQYF. CDR3 bases: TGTGCCACCAGTGACCAAAGACTAGCGGCTAGCACAGATACGCAGTATTTT.

Details on this clonotype: A single base separates this from a much larger clone, so it may be a read error. The chain joins TRBV27 to TRBJ2-7; D possibly corresponds to TRBD1 (7 bases). CDR1 and CDR2 from the germline V gene are MNHEY and SMNVEV (reference sequence). Trimming removed 8 bases at V and 1 base at J, with 15 bases between. The CDR3 runs 14 residues. CDR3 loop: CASGDRAGSYEQYF. As DNA, the CDR3 is TGTGCCAGCGGAGACAGGGCGGGGTCCTACGAGCAGTACTTC.

Only a few counts were recorded for this clonotype. The chain combines TRBV10-3 with TRBJ2-2; TRBD1 agrees at 8 bases. Germline V gives CDR1 ENHRY, CDR2 SYGVKD. This CDR3 is 14 amino acids long. Losses at the gene ends were 8 bases for V and 1 base for J; bases not matched to a gene: 3. The CDR3: CAISGTGNTGELFF. The DNA of the CDR3 is TGTGCCATCTCCGGGACAGGGAACACCGGGGAGCTGTTTTTT.

This clonotype occurred a few times. The V and J genes are TRBV10-3 and TRBJ2-7; 11 bases match TRBD1. Germline CDR1 ENHRY, CDR2 SYGVKD. V lost 4 bases, J lost 5 bases, and 1 base stayed unmatched. This CDR3 contains 13 residues. The CDR3 is CAISAGQGDEQYF. The CDR3, as DNA: TGTGCCATCAGTGCGGGACAGGGGGACGAGCAGTACTTC.

The chain recombines TRBV20-1 with TRBJ1-2, with D possibly TRBD1 on 5 matching bases. The germline V gene has CDR1 DFQATT and CDR2 SNEGSKA (reference sequence). Trimming took 5 bases from V and 6 from J, leaving 19 bases between them. The CDR3 runs to 14 residues. DNA of the CDR3: TGCAGTGCTGATACAGGAGCTTTGACCGATGGCTACACCTTC. Protein: CSADTGALTDGYTF.

This clonotype has a single count. The CDR3 DNA is TGCAGTGCTAGAGATCAGGGGGAGGTCGCCTACAATGAGCAGTTCTTC. This sequence encodes CSARDQGEVAYNEQFF. The genes are TRBV20-1 and TRBJ2-1; tentatively, D is TRBD1 (7 bases). The V and J ends lost 0 bases and 2 bases respectively, with 14 bases between them. The CDR3 extends over 16 amino acids. The germline CDR1 and CDR2 sequences are DFQATT and SNEGSKA (reference sequence).

The chain employs TRBV9 and TRBJ1-4, with D possibly being TRBD1 (5 bases). The germline V gene has CDR1 SGDLS and CDR2 YYNGEE. This CDR3 contains 15 residues. V was shortened by 2 bases and J by 8 bases, with 16 bases between the two germline ends. This CDR3 is CASSVSGQREEKLFF. CDR3 in DNA: TGTGCCAGCAGCGTCTCGGGGCAGAGGGAAGAAAAACTGTTTTTT.

This clonotype has only a few counts. The chain uses TRBV13 and TRBJ1-6; D is undetermined. The CDR3 consists of 12 residues. The V and J ends lost 7 bases and 7 bases respectively, with 8 bases between them. From germline, CDR1 is PRHDT and CDR2 FYEKMQ (reference sequence). CDR3 nucleotide sequence: TGTGCCAGCACTGGCTGGAATTCACCCCTCCACTTT. This translates into CASTGWNSPLHF.

This clonotype was seen just once. J is TRBJ1-4 and V is TRBV2, with TRBD1 matching 12 bases. V was clipped by 8 bases and J by 8 bases; unmatched bases: 15. Germline V CDR1 and CDR2: SNHLY, FYNNEI. There are 17 residues in the CDR3. The DNA for the CDR3 is TGTGCCAGCGGTACCGGGACAGGGGGCGCGTTGAGCGAAAAACTGTTTTTT. It is translated as CASGTGTGGALSEKLFF.

V is TRBV20-1 and J is TRBJ2-7, with 11 bases fitting TRBD2. The CDR3 runs 14 residues. The trim removed 8 bases at V and 6 bases at J, leaving 12 bases unmatched. The germline V gene encodes CDR1 DFQATT and CDR2 SNEGSKA (reference sequence). The chain's CDR3 is CSFLSLAGASEQYF. In DNA form, the CDR3 reads TGCAGTTTCCTTTCACTAGCGGGGGCCAGCGAGCAGTACTTC.

V gene TRBV19 combines with J gene TRBJ1-1; D remains ambiguous. The V end lost 5 bases, the J end lost 8 bases, and 12 bases lay between the germline ends. The CDR3 runs to 12 residues. CDR1 and CDR2 from the germline V gene are LNHDA and SQIVND (reference sequence). CDR3 sequence: CASSFPGDEAFF. Here the CDR3 DNA reads TGTGCCAGTAGTTTCCCCGGAGACGAAGCTTTCTTT.

V is TRBV29-1 and J is TRBJ2-7, with 7 positions matching TRBD1. The V gene's germline CDR1 is SQVTM and CDR2 ANQGSEA. V gave up 8 bases and J gave up 2 bases; unmatched junction bases: 6. The CDR3 contains 12 residues. CDR3 coding DNA: TGCAGCACATCCGGGACAGCCTACGAGCAGTACTTC. Protein product: CSTSGTAYEQYF.

The chain couples TRBV29-1 to TRBJ2-7; D is uncertain. V shed 6 bases and J shed 2 bases, with 11 bases lying between them. The CDR3 consists of 12 residues. CDR1 is SQVTM, CDR2 ANQGSEA, per germline. The CDR3 DNA sequence: TGCAGCGTGGGTGGTCCACCCTACGAGCAGTACTTC. Amino acids: CSVGGPPYEQYF.

This rearrangement joins TRBV9 to TRBJ2-1; 8 positions match TRBD2. Per the germline V gene, CDR1 is SGDLS and CDR2 is YYNGEE. Germline trimming cut 2 bases from V and 15 bases from J; bases unmatched to any gene: 13. The CDR3 is made up of 14 amino acids. CDR3 residues: CASSVLGLDAPGFF. CDR3 in DNA: TGTGCCAGCAGCGTCCTGGGACTAGACGCGCCCGGGTTCTTC.

The sample holds a few counts of this clonotype. V usage is TRBV7-6 and J usage is TRBJ1-6; TRBD1 agrees at 10 bases. CDR3 length: 16 residues. CDR1 and CDR2 from the germline V gene are SGHVS and FNYEAQ. Unmatched junction bases numbered 11, after V lost 5 bases and J lost 10 bases. The CDR3 DNA sequence: TGTGCCAGCAGCGCCGTGACAGGGGGCGGGTGGTCACCCCTCCACTTT. It codes for CASSAVTGGGWSPLHF. The full variable domain, rest sourced from reference TRBV7-6 and TRBJ1-6, is GAGVSQSPRYKVTKRGQDVALRCDPISGHVSLYWYRQALGQGPEFLTYFNYEAQQDKSGLPNDRFSAERPEGSISTLTIQRTEQRDSAMYRCASSAVTGGGWSPLHFGNGTRLTVT.

This clonotype was seen a few times. This sequence joins TRBV9 and TRBJ1-1; tentatively, D is TRBD1 (5 bases). The germline gives CDR1 SGDLS, CDR2 YYNGEE. The CDR3 is made up of 15 amino acids. Trimming took 5 bases from V and 1 from J, leaving 15 bases between them. The CDR3 sequence: CASRRDAQSNTEAFF. CDR3 DNA: TGTGCCAGCAGGAGGGACGCTCAGTCGAACACTGAAGCTTTCTTT.

The V gene is TRBV5-5, the J gene TRBJ1-2, with D unclear. The length of the CDR3 is 15 residues. V lost 4 bases and J lost 0, with 13 bases in between. From germline, CDR1 is SGHKS and CDR2 YYEKEE (reference sequence). The CDR3, as DNA: TGTGCCAGCAGCCAAGTGGCGTGGGCTAACTATGGCTACACCTTC. Protein: CASSQVAWANYGYTF.

At least ten counts were recorded for this clonotype. The chain employs TRBV7-6 and TRBJ1-1; a possible D gene is TRBD1 (6 bases). The CDR3 spans 14 residues. Germline-derived CDR1 and CDR2 are SGHVS and FNYEAQ. The V gene lost 6 bases and the J gene lost 0 bases, with 11 bases spanning the gap. CDR3 in amino acids: CASRRGGMNTEAFF. CDR3 bases: TGTGCCAGCAGACGAGGGGGGATGAACACTGAAGCTTTCTTT.

The V call is TRBV6-5, the J call TRBJ1-2; D might be TRBD1 (5 bases). The germline gives CDR1 MNHEY, CDR2 SVGAGI. V lost 5 bases, J lost 3 bases, and 19 bases lay in between. CDR3 length: 16 amino acids. CDR3: CASSEDSWGDDYGYTF. In DNA form, the CDR3 reads TGTGCCAGCAGTGAAGACAGTTGGGGGGACGACTATGGCTACACCTTC.

The chain carries TRBV10-3 and TRBJ1-1; D might be TRBD1 (5 bases). Germline loops: CDR1 ENHRY, CDR2 SYGVKD. The CDR3 runs to 15 residues. Trimming cost V 5 bases and J 0 bases, with 13 bases left between them. Here the CDR3 DNA reads TGTGCCATCAGTTTAGGCGGGGCCGTGAACACTGAAGCTTTCTTT. Its protein is CAISLGGAVNTEAFF.

The J gene is TRBJ1-1, the V gene TRBV20-1; 9 bases line up with TRBD1. This CDR3 spans 14 amino acids. With 6 bases clipped from V and 6 bases from J, the junction kept 11 bases outside the gene matches. Germline CDR1 reads DFQATT; CDR2 reads SNEGSKA (reference sequence). For the CDR3, the DNA is TGCAGTGCCCACAGGACAGGGGCCCCTCCTGAAGCTTTCTTT. Its protein is CSAHRTGAPPEAFF.

In this sample, this clonotype turned up many times. V usage is TRBV5-1 and J usage is TRBJ1-4; D is undetermined. Trimming left V 0 bases short and J 8 bases short, with 8 bases between. CDR3 length equals 13 residues. Looked up from germline, CDR1 is SGHRS and CDR2 is YFSETQ. The CDR3 here is CASSLEWEEKLFF. In nucleotides, the CDR3 is TGCGCCAGCAGCTTGGAGTGGGAAGAAAAACTGTTTTTT.

Here the CDR3 reads CASSEGQGAHNEQFF. CDR3 sequence (DNA): TGTGCCAGCAGTGAGGGGCAGGGAGCTCACAATGAGCAGTTCTTC. The rearrangement joins TRBV2 to TRBJ2-1; D possibly matches TRBD1 or TRBD2 (5 bases each). Trimming took off 3 bases at V and 5 bases at J, with 14 bases between the two ends. The germline CDR1 and CDR2 sequences are SNHLY and FYNNEI. The CDR3 is 15 amino acids.

The chain links TRBV4-3 to TRBJ2-2; 7 bases line up with TRBD2. Germline V gives CDR1 LGHNA, CDR2 YSLEER. The CDR3 totals 15 residues. V trimming: 0 bases; J trimming: 6 bases; junction bases outside the gene matches: 4. CDR3 amino acids: CASSQEGGKAGELFF. CDR3 coding DNA: TGCGCCAGCAGCCAAGAGGGGGGGAAAGCCGGGGAGCTGTTTTTT.